Shown below are 24 T cell receptor beta chains from a single sample sequenced in a study of CD8+ T cells in alopecia areata. Once RNA had been extracted, it was reverse transcribed into cDNA to act as the sequencing template. Method: immunoSEQ multiplex PCR; TCRdb's copy keeps in-frame clones and lacks some. Among 150,000 to 200,000 clones listed, less than 70% were seen once. This sample's treatment: oral pan-JAK inhibitor, 5-10 mg twice daily. The specimen was CD4+ T cells sorted from blood, collected at week 4, from a patient treated with tofacitinib. The source of these receptors is a human donor with alopecia areata.

V and J are TRBV5-6 and TRBJ1-2, with D tentatively TRBD1 (6 bases). This CDR3 has 15 amino acids. The germline gives CDR1 SGHDT, CDR2 YYEEEE. The ends were cut back, 2 bases at V and 4 bases at J, with 15 bases in the middle. In DNA, the CDR3 is TGTGCCAGCAGCTTTTCTAACCGGGACACCTATGGCTACACCTTC. Protein: CASSFSNRDTYGYTF.

This clone was counted between two and nine times. The chain links TRBV7-2 to TRBJ2-2, with no clear D. Trimming took off 3 bases at V and 4 bases at J, with 12 bases between the two ends. Germline V gives CDR1 SGHTA, CDR2 FQGNSA. This CDR3 region has 15 residues. The CDR3 protein is CASSFWAGPTGELFF. DNA of the CDR3: TGTGCCAGCAGCTTTTGGGCAGGCCCCACCGGGGAGCTGTTTTTT.

This clone was counted a few times. The genes are TRBV30 and TRBJ2-2; no definite D call. This CDR3 is built from 12 residues. Germline CDR1 GTSNPN, CDR2 SVGIG (reference sequence). The germline V and J ends were trimmed by 0 bases and 6 bases, with 5 bases remaining between them. CDR3 sequence (DNA): TGTGCCTGGAGTGTAGGTCCCGGGGAGCTGTTTTTT. It specifies CAWSVGPGELFF.

The rearrangement joins TRBV27 to TRBJ1-5; D may be TRBD1 (5 bases). The V gene lost 1 base and the J gene lost 6 bases, with 7 bases spanning the gap. The germline gives CDR1 MNHEY, CDR2 SMNVEV (reference sequence). CDR3 length: 13 residues. Here the CDR3 DNA reads TGTGCCAGCAGTTTATTGCAGGGTCAGCCCCAGCATTTT. This codes for CASSLLQGQPQHF.

This clone was seen a few times. The V call is TRBV5-4, the J call TRBJ1-5, with TRBD1 as a possible D gene (6 bases). Germline lookup yields CDR1 SGHNT and CDR2 YYREEE (reference sequence). Trimming pared 1 base from V and 4 bases from J, leaving 15 bases between. This CDR3 contains 16 residues. CDR3 loop: CASSLRLNRDNQPQHF. The CDR3 nucleotides read TGTGCCAGCAGCTTGAGGCTGAACAGGGATAATCAGCCCCAGCATTTT.

V usage is TRBV25-1 and J usage is TRBJ2-2; D is undetermined. The CDR3 contains 13 residues. Germline CDR1 and CDR2: MGHDK and SYGVNS. V was pared by 5 bases and J by 1 base, with 5 bases between. Written as DNA, the CDR3 is TGTGCCAGCAGTATGGGGAACACCGGGGAGCTGTTTTTT. It specifies CASSMGNTGELFF.

The chain combines TRBV5-6 with TRBJ2-1; no clear D gene. From germline, CDR1 is SGHDT and CDR2 YYEEEE. Trimming shortened V by 8 bases and J by 3 bases, and 12 bases separated the two germline ends. This CDR3 comprises 13 residues. The CDR3 here is CARFVRRYNEQFF. The CDR3 bases are TGTGCCAGGTTTGTGAGGCGCTACAATGAGCAGTTCTTC. Together with reference TRBV5-6 and TRBJ2-1, the CDR3 gives the full variable domain: DAGVTQSPTHLIKTRGQQVTLRCSPKSGHDTVSWYQQALGQGPQFIFQYYEEEERQRGNFPDRFSGHQFPNYSSELNVNALLLGDSALYLCARFVRRYNEQFFGPGTRLTVL.

V gene TRBV10-1 combines with J gene TRBJ2-7; D is possibly TRBD1 or TRBD2 (5 bases each). This CDR3 is 14 amino acids long. Trimming pared 10 bases from V and 3 bases from J, leaving 19 bases between. Looked up from germline, CDR1 is WNHNN and CDR2 is SYGVQD (reference sequence). The CDR3 loop is CATGPGPRSYEQYF. CDR3 bases: TGCGCCACCGGACCGGGACCGAGGAGCTACGAGCAGTACTTC.

The chain is built from TRBV10-3 and TRBJ2-3; TRBD2 aligns across 8 bases. After removal of 5 bases from V and 3 bases from J, the junction contained 7 bases not matched to a gene. This CDR3 is 15 amino acids long. The germline CDR1 and CDR2 sequences are ENHRY and SYGVKD. CDR3 residues: CAISPGAGGTDTQYF. The DNA of the CDR3 is TGTGCCATCAGTCCCGGGGCGGGAGGTACAGATACGCAGTATTTT.

The chain couples TRBV6-5 to TRBJ2-2; D not certain. The CDR3 loop spans 16 amino acids. The germline V and J ends were trimmed by 0 bases and 1 base, with 9 bases remaining between them. CDR1 and CDR2 (germline): MNHEY, SVGAGI. CDR3 loop: CASSYSGLKNTGELFF. As DNA, the CDR3 is TGTGCCAGCAGTTACTCTGGCCTTAAGAACACCGGGGAGCTGTTTTTT.

This clone was counted only a few times. The V and J genes are TRBV27 and TRBJ1-2; a weak D match, TRBD1 (6 bases). The CDR3 is 13 residues long. V was shortened by 6 bases and J by 4 bases, with 12 bases between the two germline ends. Germline CDR1 and CDR2: MNHEY and SMNVEV (reference sequence). The CDR3 spells CASRPAGAYGYTF. The DNA for the CDR3 is TGTGCCAGCAGGCCCGCAGGGGCCTATGGCTACACCTTC.

V and J are TRBV7-9 and TRBJ2-1; a weak D match, TRBD2 (6 bases). The V end lost 4 bases, the J end lost 4 bases, and 11 bases lay between the germline ends. There are 14 residues in the CDR3. Germline CDR1 reads SEHNR; CDR2 reads FQNEAQ (reference sequence). CDR3 sequence reads: CASSWDLKYNEQFF. CDR3 DNA: TGTGCCAGCAGCTGGGACTTGAAGTACAATGAGCAGTTCTTC. Full variable domain (rest looked up from reference TRBV7-9 and TRBJ2-1): DTGVSQNPRHKITKRGQNVTFRCDPISEHNRLYWYRQTLGQGPEFLTYFQNEAQLEKSRLLSDRFSAERPKGSFSTLEIQRTEQGDSAMYLCASSWDLKYNEQFFGPGTRLTVL.

This clone has just a few counts. The chain employs TRBV11-2 and TRBJ2-5; the D is unclear. In germline, CDR1 is SGHAT, CDR2 FQNNGV. This CDR3 spans 13 amino acids. V was clipped by 1 base and J by 1 base, with 4 bases between them. The CDR3 sequence: CASSLALQETQYF. Here the CDR3 DNA reads TGTGCCAGCAGCTTAGCTCTCCAAGAGACCCAGTACTTC.

J is TRBJ2-7 and V is TRBV29-1; 7 nucleotides align to TRBD1. CDR1 is SQVTM and CDR2 is ANQGSEA in the germline V gene. The CDR3 totals 13 residues. The V gene end was trimmed by 4 bases and the J gene end by 1 base; junction bases not matched to a gene: 4. The CDR3 is CSVARGPSYEQYF. In DNA form, the CDR3 reads TGCAGCGTTGCTAGGGGGCCATCCTACGAGCAGTACTTC.

The chain uses TRBV7-8 and TRBJ1-2, with a tentative D call TRBD1 (5 bases). V lost 2 bases and J lost 4, with 8 bases in between. Germline lookup yields CDR1 SGHVS and CDR2 FQNEAQ. The CDR3 spans 13 residues. The CDR3 nucleotides are TGTGCCAGCAGCTTACCAAGGGGCTATGGCTACACCTTC. Protein sequence: CASSLPRGYGYTF. The variable domain in full, completed from reference TRBV7-8 and TRBJ1-2, reads GAGVSQSPRYKVAKRGQDVALRCDPISGHVSLFWYQQALGQGPEFLTYFQNEAQLDKSGLPSDRFFAERPEGSVSTLKIQRTQQEDSAVYLCASSLPRGYGYTFGSGTRLTVV.

The chain recombines TRBV7-9 with TRBJ1-1, with TRBD1 matching over 7 bases. Germline V CDR1 and CDR2: SEHNR, FQNEAQ (reference sequence). The V segment lost 1 base and the J segment 4 bases; nucleotides outside the gene matches: 3. The CDR3 sequence is 14 residues long. The CDR3: CASSLEAGGTEAFF. Here the CDR3 DNA reads TGTGCCAGCAGCTTAGAGGCAGGGGGCACTGAAGCTTTCTTT.

On this clone: Other nucleotide sequences from this sample produce the same CDR3. The J gene is TRBJ2-5, the V gene TRBV5-1; unclear D gene. CDR3 size: 11 residues. The V end lost 2 bases, the J end lost 1 base, and 0 bases lay between the germline ends. Germline V gives CDR1 SGHRS, CDR2 YFSETQ. The CDR3 spells CASSFQETQYF. The CDR3 nucleotides are TGCGCCAGCAGCTTCCAAGAGACCCAGTACTTC.

The gene calls are TRBV5-1 and TRBJ2-6; D gene uncertain. The CDR3 spans 14 residues. CDR1 is SGHRS and CDR2 is YFSETQ in the germline V gene. Trimming cost V 1 base and J 0 bases, with 2 bases left between them. The CDR3 reads CASSLSSGANVLTF. The CDR3 DNA follows: TGCGCCAGCAGCTTGAGCTCTGGGGCCAACGTCCTGACTTTC.

The rearrangement uses TRBV9 and TRBJ2-4; either TRBD1 or TRBD2 may fit D (5 bases each). V gave up 0 bases and J gave up 6 bases, with 13 bases separating them. Germline-derived CDR1 and CDR2 are SGDLS and YYNGEE. The CDR3 has 15 residues. The CDR3 coding sequence is TGTGCCAGCAGCGTAGCGTTCGGGGCGGGAAACATTCAGTACTTC. Protein sequence: CASSVAFGAGNIQYF.

The V gene is TRBV18, the J gene TRBJ1-2; D remains unclear. Trimming left V 6 bases short and J 2 bases short, with 16 bases between. Germline V gene data show CDR1 as KGHSH and CDR2 as LQKENI. CDR3 length: 15 residues. This CDR3 reads CASSPSVGVNYGYTF. The CDR3, as DNA: TGTGCCAGCTCCCCATCCGTTGGAGTCAACTATGGCTACACCTTC. Full variable domain (outside the CDR3, taken from reference TRBV18 and TRBJ1-2): NAGVMQNPRHLVRRRGQEARLRCSPMKGHSHVYWYRQLPEEGLKFMVYLQKENIIDESGMPKERFSAEFPKEGPSILRIQQVVRGDSAAYFCASSPSVGVNYGYTFGSGTRLTVV.

This chain connects TRBV5-1 to TRBJ2-7; D unresolved. CDR1 and CDR2 from the germline V gene are SGHRS and YFSETQ. Trimming stripped 3 bases from V and 0 bases from J, with 4 bases between. The CDR3 sequence is 12 residues long. The CDR3 DNA reads TGCGCCAGCAGCTCGACCTCCTACGAGCAGTACTTC. Amino acid sequence: CASSSTSYEQYF.

The V gene is TRBV29-1, the J gene TRBJ2-4; tentatively, D is TRBD2 (6 bases). This CDR3 has 13 residues. Trimming cost V 3 bases and J 8 bases, with 14 bases left between them. The germline V gene has CDR1 SQVTM and CDR2 ANQGSEA. The CDR3 sequence: CSVERAGTHIQYF. CDR3 nucleotide sequence: TGCAGCGTTGAGAGGGCGGGGACTCACATTCAGTACTTC.

V usage is TRBV7-2 and J usage is TRBJ2-3, with D possibly TRBD2 on 5 matching bases. Between the trimmed V and J ends, which lost 5 bases and 1 base, there was a span of 13 bases. Looked up from germline, CDR1 is SGHTA and CDR2 is FQGNSA. The CDR3 runs 15 residues. DNA of the CDR3: TGTGCCAGCAGCCGGCTATTCGGGGGCACAGATACGCAGTATTTT. This translates into CASSRLFGGTDTQYF.

The chain carries TRBV29-1 and TRBJ1-5; TRBD1 is a possible D gene (6 bases). Trimming removed 3 bases at V and 7 bases at J, with 13 bases between. Germline CDR1 reads SQVTM; CDR2 reads ANQGSEA. This CDR3 contains 13 residues. In DNA, the CDR3 is TGCAGCGTTGAGGACGGACAGATACAGCCCCAGCATTTT. It encodes CSVEDGQIQPQHF.